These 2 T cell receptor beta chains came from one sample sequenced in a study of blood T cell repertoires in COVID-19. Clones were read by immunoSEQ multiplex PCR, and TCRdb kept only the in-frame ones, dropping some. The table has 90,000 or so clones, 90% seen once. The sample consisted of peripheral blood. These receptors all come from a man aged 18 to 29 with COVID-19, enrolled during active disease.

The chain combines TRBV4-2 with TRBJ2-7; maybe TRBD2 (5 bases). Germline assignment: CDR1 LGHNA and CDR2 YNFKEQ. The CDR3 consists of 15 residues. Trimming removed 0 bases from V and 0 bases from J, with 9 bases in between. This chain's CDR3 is CASSQDGRVSYEQYF. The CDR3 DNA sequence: TGTGCCAGCAGCCAAGATGGGCGGGTCTCCTACGAGCAGTACTTC.

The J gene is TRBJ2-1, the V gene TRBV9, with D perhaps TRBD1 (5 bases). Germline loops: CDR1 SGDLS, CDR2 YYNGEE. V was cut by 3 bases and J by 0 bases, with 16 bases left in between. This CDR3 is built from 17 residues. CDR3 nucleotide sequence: TGTGCCAGCAGCGCCAGGACACCCCGGAGCTCCTACAATGAGCAGTTCTTC. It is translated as CASSARTPRSSYNEQFF.